The T cell receptor beta chain under discussion was sequenced for a study of beta chain features in type 1 diabetes (dated by TCRdb to the late 2010s). A note on the overall study: No differences in mean age, gender distribution, total cell number or subset yield were found between patients and healthy donors. The study compared TCRB repertoires of sorted circulating CD4+ T cell subsets between recently diagnosed type 1 diabetes patients and matched healthy donors. A total of roughly 100 million sorted cells were examined across all samples, and a strong correlation was observed between cell number per subset and RNA yield. Whereas all 30 or so donors provided naive and central memory subsets, regulatory and stem cell-like memory subsets were isolated from just 8 patients and about 8 healthy donors. The paper's findings and limits, for the study overall: Sequencing cDNA rather than genomic DNA could over-represent highly expressing activated cells, although activation and CD3 levels did not differ between groups. PCR might favor shorter templates, but patient and control samples were amplified and corrected together, so any skew would affect both groups equally. Only small numbers of individuals were included in the HLA sub-analyses, which left unresolved whether HLA type had any influence on TCRB rearrangement. At VDJ recombination sites, type 1 diabetes patients had fewer insertions and more deleted nucleotides, which implies abnormalities in thymic rearrangement. Type 1 diabetes patients showed a moderate but significant shortening of TCRB CDR3 length in all four CD4+ subsets. Naive, central memory and regulatory TCRB repertoires appeared to be more alike among patients than among healthy donors.

Turning to this clone: Its antigen remains undetermined. Base qualities are not at hand, and no much larger clone is one base apart.

Based on the germline V gene, the CDR1 and CDR2 sequences are ENHRY and SYGVKD. The CDR3 measures 15 amino acids from cysteine to phenylalanine. Left in the record is the CDR3 DNA by itself, 45 bases read in frame from the first base. The High Capacity cDNA Reverse Transcription Kit was used to reverse transcribe all of the isolated RNA, meaning that expressed TCRB transcripts were what got sequenced. Deep immunoSEQ sequencing was performed on naive, central memory and regulatory T cell samples, with an average of about 3.6 million total reads per sample. Sorted cells were lysed in RLT buffer, and RNA was extracted using DNase-treated RNeasy Micro or Mini kits according to cell number. To prevent cross-contamination, each cell subset was processed individually, whereas patient and healthy donor samples were processed jointly. Using the immunoSEQ multiplex PCR, TCRB sequences were amplified from cDNA into 87-bp fragments spanning the CDR3 region. The amplicons were sequenced using the Illumina HiSeq platform. For the original study's pipeline: PCR bias was corrected computationally using synthetic template baselines, and reads within Hamming distance 2 were collapsed, with unmergeable singletons discarded. By aligning reads against IMGT, V, D and J genes, CDR3 length, and insertions or deletions at six rearrangement sites were assigned. Within each subset, clonotype counts were normalized to the number of sorted cells before true diversity and Gini coefficients were calculated with the tcR R package. The overlap coefficient, calculated on TCRB nucleotide sequences, was used to quantify repertoire sharing. In TCRdb, the immuneACCESS table is reduced to in-frame sequences with V and J assigned. These tables do not hold every clone; where another copy was compared, an unresolved V gene accounts for under half, and the others remain unexplained. Clonal size and the V and J genes are those of that table, whereas D and trimming came from the DNA. The sample data list a few hundred thousand clones, and over 8.5% of these were observed just once. Of the sample, approximately 0.6% is held by the ten largest clones.

Each donor gave one peripheral blood draw, averaging approximately 120 mL, which was collected into heparinised tubes. A BD FACSAria II was used to sort naive, central memory, regulatory and stem cell-like memory CD4+ T cells with a panel that included CD45RO, CCR7, CD25, CD127, CD95 and CD27. A purity above 98% was achieved for all sorted populations. PBMCs were separated immediately by Lymphoprep density gradient centrifugation and were stained directly, without being cultured. So that batch effects would be minimized, each experiment stained and sorted samples in pairs, pairing one healthy donor with one patient.

The chain employs TRBV10-3 and TRBJ2-7; the D region possibly corresponds to TRBD2 (5 bases align). The last part of the DNA fits TRBJ2-1 better; the J call may be wrong. The clonotype was recovered from a man aged 25 to 40 with type 1 diabetes. The specimen sequenced was central memory CD4+ T cells from blood. The DNA is TGTGCCATCAGTGACGGCGGGTTCTCCTACAATGAGCAGTTCTTC. Translated, it gives CAISDGGFSYNEQFF.